The subject of this entry is one TCR beta chain. The data belong to a study of cytomegalovirus exposure and HLA in healthy donors. Across the study: Counted in an early data release were roughly 81 million unique TCRs from HLA-typed donors.

Germline CDR1 and CDR2: LNHNV and YYDKDF (reference sequence). This CDR3 contains 15 residues. V lost 5 bases and J 3 bases, leaving 14 bases between the germline ends. It was with 60 Vbeta and 13 Jbeta primers that the PCR ran. Repertoires were generated with immunoSEQ multiplex PCR, while TCRdb's copy carries only in-frame clones and drops some. Of roughly 140,000 clones detected, roughly 82% appear once; the ten largest clones hold about 6.4%. The chain recombines TRBV15 with TRBJ2-1, with D perhaps TRBD1 (7 bases). The sequence derives from a woman aged 45-65 years in good health and CMV-seropositive. Sequencing was carried out using PBMCs. In nucleotides, the CDR3 is TGTGCCACCAGCTTGGAGGGACAGCTCTACAATGAGCAGTTCTTC. Its translation is CATSLEGQLYNEQFF.